This T cell receptor beta chain originates from a study of shared clonotypes between healthy human individuals. Overall study findings and caveats: Memory subsets generally showed smaller estimated richness than naive subsets did.

Authors' analysis steps: Junction-only sequences without quality scores came from ImmunoSEQ, so filtering differed. Libraries were prepared by immunoSEQ multiplex PCR; TCRdb keeps only in-frame clonotypes and omits some of them. V, J and clone size are taken as reported in that table, and D and trimming were inferred from the DNA itself. Of around 2.5 million clones detected, roughly 93% appear once; the ten largest clones hold 0.36%. The split of CD4+ cells yielded CD45RA+ naive and CD45RA-negative memory subsets. The ends were cut back, 6 bases at V and 5 bases at J, with 7 bases in the middle. CDR1 DFQATT and CDR2 SNEGSKA come from the germline V gene (reference sequence). This CDR3 region has 10 residues. This clone was picked up one time. The antigen remains unidentified.

The sequencing input was naive CD4+ T cells from PBMCs. Regarding subset: CD45RA+ positively selected. V gene TRBV20-1 combines with J gene TRBJ1-2; D gene ambiguous. This clonotype originated in a man between 18 and 29 years old in good health. Some clones in this sample may be carry-over from other donors' samples. As DNA, the CDR3 is TGCAGTGCCCCTTTTTATGGCTACACCTTC. It is translated as CSAPFYGYTF.